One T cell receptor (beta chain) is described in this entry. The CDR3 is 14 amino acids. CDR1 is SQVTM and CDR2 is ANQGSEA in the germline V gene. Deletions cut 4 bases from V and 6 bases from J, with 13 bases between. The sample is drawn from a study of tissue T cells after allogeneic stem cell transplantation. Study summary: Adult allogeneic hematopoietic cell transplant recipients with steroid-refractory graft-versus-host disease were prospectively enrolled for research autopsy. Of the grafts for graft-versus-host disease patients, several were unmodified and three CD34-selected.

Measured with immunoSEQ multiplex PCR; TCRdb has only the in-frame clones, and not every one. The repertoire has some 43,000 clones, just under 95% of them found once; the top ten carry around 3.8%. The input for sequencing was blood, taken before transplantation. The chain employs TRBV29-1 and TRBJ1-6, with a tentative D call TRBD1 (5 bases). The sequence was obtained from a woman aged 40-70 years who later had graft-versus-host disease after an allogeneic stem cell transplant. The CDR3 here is CSVGGRDANSPLHF. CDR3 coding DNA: TGCAGCGTTGGAGGGCGGGACGCTAATTCACCCCTCCACTTT.